A selection of T cell receptor beta chains follows, all from one sample in a study of blood T cell repertoires in COVID-19. The data were produced by immunoSEQ multiplex PCR, yet TCRdb's version contains in-frame clones alone and is incomplete. The sample has about 110,000 clones; approximately 79% are singletons. The specimen sequenced was peripheral blood. These receptor sequences come from a man between 65 and 85 years old with active or convalescent COVID-19. Both conserved end residues are part of each CDR3. D genes are given only for firm matches. A clone size is listed for some rows: how often the clone was seen (once, few, many), or a class if it is expanded.

abundance: .; j_gene: TRBJ1-3; v_gene: TRBV5-1; d_gene: .; CDR3nt: TGCGCCAGCAGATTGGCACAGAGCTCTGGAAACACCATATATTTT; CDR3aa: CASRLAQSSGNTIYF
abundance: .; j_gene: TRBJ1-1; v_gene: TRBV13; d_gene: TRBD1; CDR3nt: TGTGCCAGCATCAGAGGGACAGGGGGCGCGAGGACTGAAGCTTTCTTT; CDR3aa: CASIRGTGGARTEAFF
abundance: .; j_gene: TRBJ2-3; v_gene: TRBV5-1; d_gene: .; CDR3nt: TGCGCCAGCAGCCCCAGGGGTTCTAGCACAGATACGCAGTATTTT; CDR3aa: CASSPRGSSTDTQYF
abundance: .; j_gene: TRBJ1-6; v_gene: TRBV9; d_gene: .; CDR3nt: TGTGCCAGCAGCGTAGGAGGACCCGGGGTTTTCAATTCACCCCTCCACTTT; CDR3aa: CASSVGGPGVFNSPLHF
abundance: .; j_gene: TRBJ2-2; v_gene: TRBV7-2; d_gene: TRBD2; CDR3nt: TGTGCCAGCAGCTTACACGGGGGAGGGACCGGGGAGCTGTTTTTT; CDR3aa: CASSLHGGGTGELFF
abundance: .; j_gene: TRBJ1-4; v_gene: TRBV28; d_gene: .; CDR3nt: TGTGCCAGCAGAGGGGGTCCTTCCGAAAAACTGTTTTTT; CDR3aa: CASRGGPSEKLFF
abundance: .; j_gene: TRBJ2-5; v_gene: TRBV27; d_gene: TRBD2; CDR3nt: TGTGCCAGCAGTACATCGACTAGCGGGGAGACCCAGTACTTC; CDR3aa: CASSTSTSGETQYF
abundance: few; j_gene: TRBJ1-4; v_gene: TRBV2; d_gene: .; CDR3nt: TGTGCCAGCAGTCAAGGGCTCTCCAACGAAAAACTGTTTTTT; CDR3aa: CASSQGLSNEKLFF
abundance: .; j_gene: TRBJ1-2; v_gene: TRBV2; d_gene: .; CDR3nt: TGTGCCAGCAGTGTAACAGAAATGGGTGGCTACACCTTC; CDR3aa: CASSVTEMGGYTF
abundance: .; j_gene: TRBJ2-1; v_gene: TRBV24-1; d_gene: .; CDR3nt: TGTGCCACCAGTGCCAGAGGGCCTGGCTACAATGAGCAGTTCTTC; CDR3aa: CATSARGPGYNEQFF
abundance: .; j_gene: TRBJ2-1; v_gene: TRBV7-2; d_gene: .; CDR3nt: TGTGCCAGCAGCTCTCAGTCCTCCTACAATGAGCAGTTCTTC; CDR3aa: CASSSQSSYNEQFF
abundance: .; j_gene: TRBJ2-2; v_gene: TRBV3-1/TRBV3-2; d_gene: TRBD2; CDR3nt: TGTGCCAGCAGCCCCAGGACTAGCCGGAACACCGGGGAGCTGTTTTTT; CDR3aa: CASSPRTSRNTGELFF
abundance: .; j_gene: TRBJ2-7; v_gene: TRBV28; d_gene: TRBD2; CDR3nt: TGTGCCAGCAGTCTCCGGACTAGCGGGAGCCTCGAGCAGTACTTC; CDR3aa: CASSLRTSGSLEQYF
abundance: .; j_gene: TRBJ2-2; v_gene: TRBV18; d_gene: .; CDR3nt: TGTGCCAGCTCACCCACCCAGGGGAGGGAGCTGTTTTTT; CDR3aa: CASSPTQGRELFF
abundance: .; j_gene: TRBJ1-1; v_gene: TRBV20-1; d_gene: .; CDR3nt: TGCAGTGCTAGTGAAGCTGGTGAAGCTTTCTTT; CDR3aa: CSASEAGEAFF
abundance: .; j_gene: TRBJ2-7; v_gene: TRBV7-9; d_gene: .; CDR3nt: TGTGCCAGCAGCTTTGGGGGGAAAGGCTCCTACGAGCAGTACTTC; CDR3aa: CASSFGGKGSYEQYF
abundance: .; j_gene: TRBJ1-1; v_gene: TRBV9; d_gene: .; CDR3nt: TGTGCCAGCAGCGGGAGCAGGACAATGAACACTGAAGCTTTCTTT; CDR3aa: CASSGSRTMNTEAFF
abundance: .; j_gene: TRBJ1-2; v_gene: TRBV2; d_gene: TRBD1; CDR3nt: TGTGCCAGCAGTCGACGACAGGGGACGAGGAACTATGGCTACACCTTC; CDR3aa: CASSRRQGTRNYGYTF
abundance: few; j_gene: TRBJ2-1; v_gene: TRBV13; d_gene: TRBD1; CDR3nt: TGTGCCAGCAGCTCCCCGTTTTTCGGGGACAGGAACTACAATGAGCAGTTCTTC; CDR3aa: CASSSPFFGDRNYNEQFF
abundance: .; j_gene: TRBJ1-2; v_gene: TRBV6-5; d_gene: .; CDR3nt: TGTGCCAGCAGTTACTCAGGGGGAGCTAACTATGGCTACACCTTC; CDR3aa: CASSYSGGANYGYTF
abundance: .; j_gene: TRBJ2-1; v_gene: TRBV5-1; d_gene: TRBD2; CDR3nt: TGCGCCAGCAGCAGAAGTAGCGGGAGAGACTCCTACAATGAGCAGTTCTTC; CDR3aa: CASSRSSGRDSYNEQFF
abundance: .; j_gene: TRBJ2-2; v_gene: TRBV10-3; d_gene: TRBD2; CDR3nt: TGTGCCATCAACAGAGCGGGGGAAGGCGGGGAGCTGTTTTTT; CDR3aa: CAINRAGEGGELFF
abundance: .; j_gene: TRBJ1-2; v_gene: TRBV5-4; d_gene: .; CDR3nt: TGTGCCAGCAGCGCACCACAGGGTAACTATGGCTACACCTTC; CDR3aa: CASSAPQGNYGYTF
abundance: few; j_gene: TRBJ2-3; v_gene: TRBV11-2; d_gene: TRBD2; CDR3nt: TGTGCCAGCAGCTCGGGACTAGCGCCAGATACGCAGTATTTT; CDR3aa: CASSSGLAPDTQYF
abundance: .; j_gene: TRBJ1-1; v_gene: TRBV9; d_gene: TRBD1; CDR3nt: TGTGCCAGCAGCATCCGGGACAGGACCACTGAAGCTTTCTTT; CDR3aa: CASSIRDRTTEAFF
abundance: .; j_gene: TRBJ1-6; v_gene: TRBV3-1/TRBV3-2; d_gene: TRBD1; CDR3nt: TGTGCCAGCAGCCACCTAGGGGGCCGGGATTCACCCCTCCACTTT; CDR3aa: CASSHLGGRDSPLHF
abundance: .; j_gene: TRBJ2-3; v_gene: TRBV5-1; d_gene: TRBD2; CDR3nt: TGCGCCAGCAGCCAGGGACTAGCGGGAGTGACGGATACGCAGTATTTT; CDR3aa: CASSQGLAGVTDTQYF
abundance: .; j_gene: TRBJ2-4; v_gene: TRBV5-1; d_gene: .; CDR3nt: TGCGCCAGGCTACAGGGCCCAAACATTCAGTACTTC; CDR3aa: CARLQGPNIQYF
abundance: .; j_gene: TRBJ1-1; v_gene: TRBV5-1; d_gene: .; CDR3nt: TGCGCCAGCAGCTTGTCCAGGATTCTCATGAACACTGAAGCTTTCTTT; CDR3aa: CASSLSRILMNTEAFF
abundance: .; j_gene: TRBJ2-5; v_gene: TRBV5-1; d_gene: TRBD1; CDR3nt: TGCGCCAGCTCCGAGGGGGCAGAATACCAAGAGACCCAGTACTTC; CDR3aa: CASSEGAEYQETQYF
abundance: .; j_gene: TRBJ1-2; v_gene: TRBV28; d_gene: TRBD1; CDR3nt: TGTGCCAGCAGTTTATCCACAGGGGGTCGGGGCTACACCTTC; CDR3aa: CASSLSTGGRGYTF
abundance: once; j_gene: TRBJ2-5; v_gene: TRBV4-1; d_gene: TRBD2; CDR3nt: TGCGCCAGCAGCCAAGAACTAGCGGGGACCCAGTACTTC; CDR3aa: CASSQELAGTQYF
abundance: .; j_gene: TRBJ1-1; v_gene: TRBV6-5; d_gene: .; CDR3nt: TGTGCCAGCAGTCAGTACACTGAAGCTTTCTTT; CDR3aa: CASSQYTEAFF